Sequencing of this T cell receptor beta chain was carried out in a study of blood T cell repertoires in COVID-19. Study details: Acute and convalescent COVID-19 samples came from the United States, Italy and Spain.

The age range of participants was roughly 18 to 90 years, with residence in 20 to 25 US areas. The trim removed 6 bases at V and 0 bases at J, leaving 7 bases unmatched. The germline CDR1 and CDR2 sequences are SNHLY and FYNNEI. The CDR3 consists of 16 residues. The authors' processing: For nucleated cells, counts were estimated from reference gene primer amplification. The data were produced by immunoSEQ multiplex PCR, yet TCRdb's version contains in-frame clones alone and is incomplete. The V and J calls and clone size are taken from that table; D and trimming were inferred from the DNA. The data contain 350,000 or so clones, about 92% of them singletons.

The clonotype originates from a woman aged 25 to 39 who had recovered from COVID-19. Sequencing was performed on PBMCs or T cells enriched from blood (not recorded which). The V call is TRBV2, the J call TRBJ2-4, with 8 bases that match TRBD1. The CDR3 loop is CASRGTGDIAKNIQYF. CDR3 in DNA: TGTGCCAGCAGGGGGACAGGAGATATAGCCAAAAACATTCAGTACTTC.